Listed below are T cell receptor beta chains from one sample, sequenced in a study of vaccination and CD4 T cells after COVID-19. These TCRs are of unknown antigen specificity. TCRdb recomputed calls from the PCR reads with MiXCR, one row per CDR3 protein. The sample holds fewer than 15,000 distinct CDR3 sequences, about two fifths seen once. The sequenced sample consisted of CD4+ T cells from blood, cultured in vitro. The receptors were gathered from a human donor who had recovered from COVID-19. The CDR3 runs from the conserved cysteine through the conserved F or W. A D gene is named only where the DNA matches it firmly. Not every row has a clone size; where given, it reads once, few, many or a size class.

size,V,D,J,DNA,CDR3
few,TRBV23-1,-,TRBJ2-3,TGCGCCAGCATCCGGTGGGGCACAGATACGCAGTATTTT,CASIRWGTDTQYF
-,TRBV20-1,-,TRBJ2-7,TGCAGTGCTAGACGCGCCCTCATGAGGGAGCAGTACTTC,CSARRALMREQYF
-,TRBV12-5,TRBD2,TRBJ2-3,TGTGCTAGTGTGACTAGCCTAAACACAGATACGCAGTATTTT,CASVTSLNTDTQYF
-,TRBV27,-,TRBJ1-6,TGTGCCAGCAGTTTAGGGGCCTTGTATAATTCACCCCTCCACTTT,CASSLGALYNSPLHF
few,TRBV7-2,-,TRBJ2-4,TGTGCCAGCAGGAGGGGTGGCACCAAAAACATTCAGTACTTC,CASRRGGTKNIQYF
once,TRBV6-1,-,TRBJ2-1,TGTGCCAGCAGCCCGCATGGGCGGGCCCCCTACAATGAGCAGTTCTTC,CASSPHGRAPYNEQFF
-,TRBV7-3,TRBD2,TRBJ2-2,TGTGCCAGCAGCTTAGGGACTAGCGGGACCGGGGAGCTGTTTTTT,CASSLGTSGTGELFF
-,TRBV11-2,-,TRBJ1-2,TGTGCCAGCAGCTTTGAGTTTAGTGGCTACACCTTC,CASSFEFSGYTF
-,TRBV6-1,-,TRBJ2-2,TGTGCCAGCAAAAAATCGCTAATCGGGGAGCTGTTTTTT,CASKKSLIGELFF
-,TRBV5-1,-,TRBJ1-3,TGCGCCAGCAGCACGGGTGCCTGGGGTGGCACCATATATTTT,CASSTGAWGGTIYF
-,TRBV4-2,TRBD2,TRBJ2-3,TGTGCCAGCAGCCAAGGGGCCCTAGCGGGACTCACAGATACGCAGTATTTT,CASSQGALAGLTDTQYF
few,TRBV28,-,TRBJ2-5,TGTGCCAGCAGTTTTATGACCGCCCAGTACTTC,CASSFMTAQYF
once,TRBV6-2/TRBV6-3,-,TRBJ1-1,TGTGCCAGCAGGAACAGGGAATGGCACACTGAAGCTTTCTTT,CASRNREWHTEAFF
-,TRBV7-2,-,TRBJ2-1,TGTGCCAGCGGTTCGGCCATGGGGCAGTTCTTC,CASGSAMGQFF
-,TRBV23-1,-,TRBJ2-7,TGCGCCAGCGGGGAGGAGGAGGGGATCCCGCTCTACGAGCAGTACTTC,CASGEEEGIPLYEQYF
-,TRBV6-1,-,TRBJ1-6,TGTGCCAGCAGTGCGTGGCAGGGGAATTCACCCCTCCACTTT,CASSAWQGNSPLHF
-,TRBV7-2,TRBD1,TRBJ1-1,TGTGCCAGCAGCCCCCTCCGGACAGGCGAGGGTGAAGCTTTCTTT,CASSPLRTGEGEAFF
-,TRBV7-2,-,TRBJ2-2,TGTGCCAGCAGATACGGATGGGAGAACACCGGGGAGCTGTTTTTT,CASRYGWENTGELFF
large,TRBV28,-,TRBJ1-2,TGTGCCAGCACCGGGGCGGGGGCGAACTATGGCTACACCTTC,CASTGAGANYGYTF
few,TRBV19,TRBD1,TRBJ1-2,TGTGCCAGTAGTACCTCGACAGGGGGTGACTATGGCTACACCTTC,CASSTSTGGDYGYTF
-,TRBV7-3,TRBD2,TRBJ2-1,TGTGCCAGCAGCTGGGGGGGGTCAGCGGGAGGGGCAATTGAGGAGCAGTTCTTC,CASSWGGSAGGAIEEQFF
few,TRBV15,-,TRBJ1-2,TGTGCCACCAGCGGTGATACACAGGGACCCATTAACTATGGCTACACCTTC,CATSGDTQGPINYGYTF
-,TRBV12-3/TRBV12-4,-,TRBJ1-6,TGTGCCACCGGGTTCCGGGGAGCGTCACCCCTCCACTTT,CATGFRGASPLHF
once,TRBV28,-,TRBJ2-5,TGTGCCAGCACCCCTATTGCCGGAGGTAACAAAGAGACCCAGTACTTC,CASTPIAGGNKETQYF
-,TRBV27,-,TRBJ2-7,TGTGCCAGCAGTCCATTCCTCTACGAGCAGTACTTC,CASSPFLYEQYF
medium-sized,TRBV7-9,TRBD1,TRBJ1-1,TGTGCCAGCAGCTCCCTGAGGGGGCCTTGGACTGAAGCTTTCTTT,CASSSLRGPWTEAFF
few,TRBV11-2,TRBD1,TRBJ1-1,TGTGCCAGCAGCACACAGGGGGACACTGAAGCTTTCTTT,CASSTQGDTEAFF
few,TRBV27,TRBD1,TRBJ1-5,TGTGCCAGCAGCCTCAGGGGGTTTAGCAATCAGCCCCAGCATTTT,CASSLRGFSNQPQHF
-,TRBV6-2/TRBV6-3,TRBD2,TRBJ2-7,TGTGCCAGCAGTTACCCGACCGGGACTAGTCGCGAGCAGTACTTC,CASSYPTGTSREQYF
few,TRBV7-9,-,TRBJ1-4,TGTGCCAGCAGCTCACTCCGGGCCAATGAAAAACTGTTTTTT,CASSSLRANEKLFF
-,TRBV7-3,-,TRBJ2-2,TGTGCCAGCAGGAGAGGGTTTATCGGGGAGCTGTTTTTT,CASRRGFIGELFF
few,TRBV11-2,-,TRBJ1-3,TGTGCCAGCAGCTGGGGAGGAGGGGCTGGAAACACCATATATTTT,CASSWGGGAGNTIYF
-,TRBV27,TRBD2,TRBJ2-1,TGTGCCAGCAGTTTAGGGGGGGGGCTAATAGCGGGAGGATACAATGAGCAGTTCTTC,CASSLGGGLIAGGYNEQFF
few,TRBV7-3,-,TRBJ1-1,TGTGCCAGCAGCTTACTGGGCAGCATGAACACTGAAGCTTTCTTT,CASSLLGSMNTEAFF
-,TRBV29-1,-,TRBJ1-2,TGCAGCGTTGCAGGGGTCGATGGCTACACCTTC,CSVAGVDGYTF
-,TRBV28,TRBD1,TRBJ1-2,TGTGCCAGCCTTACAGGGGATCCCCGGGGCTACACCTTC,CASLTGDPRGYTF
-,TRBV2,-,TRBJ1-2,TGTGCCAGCAGTGAGACCAGCTATGGCTACACCTTC,CASSETSYGYTF
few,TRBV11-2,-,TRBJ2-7,TGTGCCAGCAGCCAACCTGGAGGGCCCACCTACGAGCAGTACTTC,CASSQPGGPTYEQYF
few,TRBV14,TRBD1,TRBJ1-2,TGTGCCAGCAGCATCGAGAGGGGGCGCGGTGGCTACACCTTC,CASSIERGRGGYTF
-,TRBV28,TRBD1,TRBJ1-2,TGTGCCAGCAGACGTGGGACAGTTAACTATGGCTACACCTTC,CASRRGTVNYGYTF
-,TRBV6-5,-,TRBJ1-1,TGTGCCAGCAGTTACTCAAGCAGGAACACTGAAGCTTTCTTT,CASSYSSRNTEAFF
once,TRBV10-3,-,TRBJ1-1,TGTGCCATCAAGGAGAGCAGAGAAGCTTTCTTT,CAIKESREAFF
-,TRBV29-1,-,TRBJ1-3,TGCAGCGTTGACTCCGGGTCTGGAAACACCATATATTTT,CSVDSGSGNTIYF
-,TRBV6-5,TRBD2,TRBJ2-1,TGTGCCAGCAGTTACTCGATTACTAGCGGGAACAATGAGCAGTTCTTC,CASSYSITSGNNEQFF
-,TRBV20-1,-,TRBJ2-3,TGCAGTGCTAGGTTAGCGGAAAGCACAGATACGCAGTATTTT,CSARLAESTDTQYF
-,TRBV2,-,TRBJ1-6,TGTGCCAGCAGTGAAGGTGGGGGAATGGCTTCACCCCTCCACTTT,CASSEGGGMASPLHF